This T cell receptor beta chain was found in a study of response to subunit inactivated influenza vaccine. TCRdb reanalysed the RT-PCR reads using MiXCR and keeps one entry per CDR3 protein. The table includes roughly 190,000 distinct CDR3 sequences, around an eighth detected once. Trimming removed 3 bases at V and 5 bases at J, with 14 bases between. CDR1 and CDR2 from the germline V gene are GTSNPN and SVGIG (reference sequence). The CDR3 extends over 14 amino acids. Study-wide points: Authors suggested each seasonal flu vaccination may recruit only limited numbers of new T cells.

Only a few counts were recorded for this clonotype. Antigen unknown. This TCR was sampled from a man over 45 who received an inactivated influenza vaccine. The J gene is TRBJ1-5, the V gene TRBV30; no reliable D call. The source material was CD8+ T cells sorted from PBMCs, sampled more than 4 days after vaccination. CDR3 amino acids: CAWSGGRPDQPQHF. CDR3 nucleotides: TGTGCCTGGAGCGGAGGCAGGCCGGATCAGCCCCAGCATTTT. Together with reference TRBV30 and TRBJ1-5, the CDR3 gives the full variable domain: SQTIHQWPATLVQPVGSPLSLECTVEGTSNPNLYWYRQAAGRGLQLLFYSVGIGQISSEVPQNLSASRPQDRQFILSSKKLLLSDSGFYLCAWSGGRPDQPQHFGDGTRLSIL.